What follows are 7 T cell receptor beta chains derived from one specimen sequenced in a study of breast tumors, draining lymph nodes, adjacent tissues. TCRdb reprocessed the multiplex PCR reads with MiXCR, giving one entry per CDR3 protein. The sample carries 20,000 to 25,000 distinct CDR3 sequences, 50% recorded once. Sequenced: breast tumor tissue. The receptor source for this set is a female donor with breast cancer. Some clones in this sample may be carry-over from other donors' samples.

On this clonotype: No conserved phenylalanine or tryptophan is present at the end of the CDR3, so a read error is the likely explanation. No DNA is shown, since the ends of the CDR3 on it are uncertain; the CDR3 is the one TCRdb lists. The chain combines TRBV6-5 with TRBJ1-2; TRBD1, the table's D call, was not compared with the DNA. Germline-derived CDR1 and CDR2 are MNHEY and SVGAGI. The CDR3 has 14 amino acids, counting both end residues. The CDR3 reads CASRRDRANYGHTS.

The table lists this clonotype with many counts. The rearrangement links TRBV6-6 to TRBJ1-2; 10 bases agree with TRBD1. Germline trimming cut 4 bases from V and 4 bases from J; bases unmatched to any gene: 6. The CDR3 is 15 residues long. The germline V gene encodes CDR1 MNHNY and CDR2 SVGAGI (reference sequence). Here the CDR3 DNA reads TGTGCCAGCAGTTTATCGACAGGGGGCATCTATGGCTACACCTTC. Amino acids: CASSLSTGGIYGYTF.

This clonotype has a count of ten or more. The V and J genes are TRBV6-6 and TRBJ1-6; TRBD1 aligns across 7 bases. This CDR3 contains 16 residues. The germline CDR1 and CDR2 sequences are MNHNY and SVGAGI (reference sequence). The V gene end was trimmed by 5 bases and the J gene end by 7 bases; junction bases not matched to a gene: 11. DNA of the CDR3: TGTGCCAGCAGTCCGGATAGGGGGCGTGCAAATTCACCCCTCCACTTT. It is translated as CASSPDRGRANSPLHF.

This clonotype is medium-sized in the sample. The V gene is TRBV7-2, the J gene TRBJ1-2, with TRBD1 matching 7 bases. There are 17 residues in the CDR3. Germline CDR1 SGHTA, CDR2 FQGNSA. V lost 5 bases, J lost 3 bases, and 15 bases stayed unmatched. The CDR3: CASSPQRGQGMDYGYTF. The CDR3 DNA reads TGTGCCAGCAGCCCACAAAGGGGGCAGGGGATGGACTATGGCTACACCTTC.

The rearrangement joins TRBV12-3 or TRBV12-4 to TRBJ1-5; D uncertain. The CDR3 runs to 14 residues. V shed 0 bases and J shed 2 bases, with 5 bases lying between them. In nucleotides, the CDR3 is TGTGCCAGCAGTTTAGCGTTGGGCAATCAGCCCCAGCATTTT. As protein: CASSLALGNQPQHF.

This clonotype qualifies as medium-sized. The J gene is TRBJ2-5, the V gene TRBV20-1; TRBD2 matches at 11 bases. The germline V gene has CDR1 DFQATT and CDR2 SNEGSKA (reference sequence). The ends lost 6 bases at V and 3 bases at J; junction bases unmatched: 15. The CDR3 covers 17 residues. CDR3 coding DNA: TGCAGTGCCAGCCCTCAGCCAGGGACTAGCGGAAAAGAGACCCAGTACTTC. Its protein product is CSASPQPGTSGKETQYF.

By sample share, this clonotype is medium-sized. The chain joins TRBV20-1 to TRBJ2-3; D remains unclear. The CDR3 has 12 residues. Germline-derived CDR1 and CDR2 are DFQATT and SNEGSKA (reference sequence). Trimming left V 0 bases short and J 10 bases short, with 11 bases between. The CDR3 reads CSAREQQYAQYF. CDR3 bases: TGCAGTGCTAGAGAGCAGCAGTACGCGCAGTATTTT.